A selection of T cell receptor beta chains follows, all from one sample in a study of cytomegalovirus exposure and HLA in healthy donors. Measured with immunoSEQ multiplex PCR; TCRdb has only the in-frame clones, and not every one. The data hold 180,000 or so clones, with approximately 85% observed a single time. Sequenced input: PBMCs. All receptors come from a woman between 45 and 65 years old in good health and CMV-seropositive. Both conserved end residues are part of each CDR3. The D gene is left open where the match is weak. Size is omitted from some rows. Given values are once, few, many or a class for expanded clones.

len | j_gene | v_gene | d_gene | abundance | CDR3nt | CDR3aa
13 | TRBJ1-1 | TRBV30 | - | - | TGTGCCTGGAGTGGTGGCCAGAACACTGAAGCTTTCTTT | CAWSGGQNTEAFF
13 | TRBJ2-3 | TRBV10-3 | TRBD2 | - | TGTGCCATCAGCCCGGGACTAGCAGATACGCAGTATTTT | CAISPGLADTQYF
16 | TRBJ1-2 | TRBV5-1 | TRBD1 | - | TGCGCCAGCAGCTTGGGTGGGACAGCCGATAACTATGGCTACACCTTC | CASSLGGTADNYGYTF
13 | TRBJ2-7 | TRBV18 | - | once | TGTGCCAGCTCACCCCGTTCCTCCTACGAGCAGTACTTC | CASSPRSSYEQYF
14 | TRBJ1-4 | TRBV5-1 | - | - | TGCGCCAGCAGCTTGGAAGCGGGGGAGGAAAAACTGTTTTTT | CASSLEAGEEKLFF
15 | TRBJ2-3 | TRBV5-4 | TRBD2 | - | TGTGCCAGCAGCTTGGGGACTAGATCGCCAGATACGCAGTATTTT | CASSLGTRSPDTQYF
11 | TRBJ1-1 | TRBV7-9 | - | - | TGTGCCAGCAGCTTATTCCAGGAAGCTTTCTTT | CASSLFQEAFF
12 | TRBJ2-5 | TRBV30 | TRBD1 | - | TGTGCCTGCAAACAGGGGAAGGAGACCCAGTACTTC | CACKQGKETQYF
14 | TRBJ2-2 | TRBV7-6 | - | - | TGTGCCAGCAGCCCCACAGCGAACACCGGGGAGCTGTTTTTT | CASSPTANTGELFF
15 | TRBJ2-3 | TRBV7-2 | TRBD2 | - | TGTGCCAGCAGCTTACAGCGGGGAAGCACAGATACGCAGTATTTT | CASSLQRGSTDTQYF
18 | TRBJ2-3 | TRBV19 | TRBD2 | - | TGTGCCAGTAGTATCTCCGCCGCGGGGGGCTTTAGCACAGATACGCAGTATTTT | CASSISAAGGFSTDTQYF
13 | TRBJ1-4 | TRBV2 | - | - | TGTGCCAGCAACCCGGGTCGGGATGAAAAACTGTTTTTT | CASNPGRDEKLFF
16 | TRBJ2-5 | TRBV6-6 | TRBD2 | few | TGTGCCAGCAGTTATCCCCAATCGGGGGGTGGGGAGACCCAGTACTTC | CASSYPQSGGGETQYF
17 | TRBJ2-1 | TRBV30 | TRBD2 | - | TGTGCCTGCATGTGGTCGTCTCTAGCGGGAGAGAACAATGAGCAGTTCTTC | CACMWSSLAGENNEQFF
17 | TRBJ2-1 | TRBV18 | TRBD1 | - | TGTGCCAGCTCACCACCGAATCAGGGGGCAATAGCTAATGAGCAGTTCTTC | CASSPPNQGAIANEQFF
12 | TRBJ2-7 | TRBV6-5 | - | few | TGTGCCAGCAGTCCGGACAACTACGAGCAGTACTTC | CASSPDNYEQYF
16 | TRBJ2-4 | TRBV2 | TRBD2 | few | TGTGCCAGCAGGGCATGGGGAGCGGGGGCCCTGAACAGTCAGTACTTC | CASRAWGAGALNSQYF
17 | TRBJ2-5 | TRBV19 | TRBD2 | - | TGTGCCAGTAGTTCCCCCGGGACTAGCGGGAGGGGAGAGACCCAGTACTTC | CASSSPGTSGRGETQYF
15 | TRBJ1-2 | TRBV10-3 | - | - | TGTGCCATACATGGGGGGGGAACCCCCCACTATGGCTACACCTTC | CAIHGGGTPHYGYTF
15 | TRBJ2-7 | TRBV27 | TRBD2 | - | TGTGCCAGCAGCCCAAATGGCGGGGGGCTGTACGAGCAGTACTTC | CASSPNGGGLYEQYF
18 | TRBJ2-3 | TRBV4-2 | TRBD2 | - | TGTGCCAGCAGCCGACCTGGGTGGCTAGCGGGACGTGCAGATACGCAGTATTTT | CASSRPGWLAGRADTQYF
15 | TRBJ1-5 | TRBV6-5 | - | - | TGTGCCAGCAGACCCGGACTTTATAGCAATCAGCCCCAGCATTTT | CASRPGLYSNQPQHF
12 | TRBJ1-2 | TRBV28 | - | few | TGTGCCAGCAGTCGACAAGCCTATGGCTACACCTTC | CASSRQAYGYTF
11 | TRBJ2-7 | TRBV30 | - | - | TGTGCCTGGAGTGTAGAGCGCGAGCAGTACTTC | CAWSVEREQYF
15 | TRBJ2-5 | TRBV4-1 | - | - | TGCGCCAGCAGCCAGCAAGTTAGGACAGAAGAGACCCAGTACTTC | CASSQQVRTEETQYF
14 | TRBJ2-4 | TRBV25-1 | - | - | TGTGCCAGCAGTGGCCAGACAGGTCGAGACATTCAGTACTTC | CASSGQTGRDIQYF
16 | TRBJ2-1 | TRBV29-1 | TRBD2 | - | TGCAGCGTTGAAGATACTAGCGGGAGCTCCTACAATGAGCAGTTCTTC | CSVEDTSGSSYNEQFF
14 | TRBJ1-2 | TRBV19 | TRBD1 | - | TGTGCCAGCTCGTCGGGACAGGGGAACTATGGCTACGCCTTC | CASSSGQGNYGYAF
15 | TRBJ1-6 | TRBV18 | - | - | TGTGCCAGCTCACCAGCCGGACAGAATAATTCACCCCTCCACTTT | CASSPAGQNNSPLHF
14 | TRBJ2-4 | TRBV29-1 | TRBD1 | few | TGCAGCGTTGGTCCACAGGGGGGTAGTGACATTCAGTACTTC | CSVGPQGGSDIQYF
15 | TRBJ2-7 | TRBV7-2 | - | - | TGTGCCAGCAGCTTAGCCGGCGGGCTCTCCTACGAGCAGTACTTC | CASSLAGGLSYEQYF
15 | TRBJ1-4 | TRBV5-4 | - | - | TGTGCCAGCAGCTTGGAGGGAAAAGGGAGTGAAAAACTGTTTTTT | CASSLEGKGSEKLFF
12 | TRBJ2-7 | TRBV28 | - | - | TGTGCCAGCAAAGGGGGACCCTACGAGCAGTACTTC | CASKGGPYEQYF
14 | TRBJ1-4 | TRBV7-8 | - | - | TGTGCCAGCAGCTCGGACAGCGGATTTGAAAAACTGTTTTTT | CASSSDSGFEKLFF
13 | TRBJ1-1 | TRBV10-2 | - | - | TGCGCCAGCAATGTACAGGGGAACACTGAAGCTTTCTTT | CASNVQGNTEAFF
17 | TRBJ1-1 | TRBV14 | - | - | TGTGCCAGCAGCCAAGTATCTCCCGGAGGGGTAAACACTGAAGCTTTCTTT | CASSQVSPGGVNTEAFF
16 | TRBJ2-7 | TRBV19 | TRBD2 | - | TGTGCCAGTAGTATTAAGATGGGACTAGCTTCGAACGAGCAGTACTTC | CASSIKMGLASNEQYF
19 | TRBJ2-6 | TRBV7-2 | TRBD1 | - | TGTGCCAGCAGCGCGTGGACAGGGGTGTCCTTCTCTGGGGCCAACGTCCTGACTTTC | CASSAWTGVSFSGANVLTF
16 | TRBJ1-3 | TRBV18 | TRBD1 | - | TGTGCCAGCTCACCACCTCAGGGGGGCTCTGGAAACACCATATATTTT | CASSPPQGGSGNTIYF
18 | TRBJ2-1 | TRBV5-1 | TRBD2 | - | TGCGCCAGCAGCCCCGGGACTAGCGGTTCGAACTCCTACAATGAGCAGTTCTTC | CASSPGTSGSNSYNEQFF
13 | TRBJ2-5 | TRBV7-9 | TRBD1 | - | TGTGCCAGCAGCACCACAGGGGACGAGACCCAGTACTTC | CASSTTGDETQYF
14 | TRBJ2-1 | TRBV10-2 | - | - | TGCGCCAGCAGTGACAGATACTCCTACAATGAGCAGTTCTTC | CASSDRYSYNEQFF
14 | TRBJ2-2 | TRBV5-6 | - | - | TGTGCCAGCAGCTTCCCGGACTCCACCGGGGAGCTGTTTTTT | CASSFPDSTGELFF
16 | TRBJ1-6 | TRBV30 | TRBD1 | - | TGTGCCTGGAGTGCCCGGGACAGGAACTATAATTCACCCCTCCACTTT | CAWSARDRNYNSPLHF
17 | TRBJ2-1 | TRBV19 | TRBD1 | - | TGTGCCAGTAGTGCTCAAACCGGGACAGGGGGTAGGAATGAGCAGTTCTTC | CASSAQTGTGGRNEQFF
13 | TRBJ1-6 | TRBV9 | - | - | TGTGCCAGCAGCAAGGACAGCTATTCACCCCTCCACTTT | CASSKDSYSPLHF
19 | TRBJ2-2 | TRBV4-1 | - | - | TGCGCCAGCAGCCAAGGCCCAATCCTACTAAGCGGGTCGGCCGGGGAGCTGTTTTTT | CASSQGPILLSGSAGELFF
14 | TRBJ1-2 | TRBV6-6 | - | once | TGTGCCAGCGGGTTACCCAGGGGCGCGGGTGGCTACACCTTC | CASGLPRGAGGYTF
16 | TRBJ2-1 | TRBV5-4 | TRBD2 | - | TGTGCCAGCAGCTTGGGACGGACTAGCGGGTCCAATGAGCAGTTCTTC | CASSLGRTSGSNEQFF
17 | TRBJ2-6 | TRBV7-3 | - | - | TGTGCCAGCAGCTTAACTGGCGGAGGCTCTGGGGCCAACGTCCTGACTTTC | CASSLTGGGSGANVLTF
14 | TRBJ2-7 | TRBV5-1 | - | - | TGCGCCAGCAGCTTGGTCGGGGGCTCCTACGAGCAGTACTTC | CASSLVGGSYEQYF
13 | TRBJ1-2 | TRBV7-9 | TRBD1 | - | TGTGCCAGCAGCACAGGGGGGAGCCATGGCTACACCTTC | CASSTGGSHGYTF
14 | TRBJ2-7 | TRBV19 | - | - | TGTGCCAGTAGTATGGGCGGGGCCAACTACGAGCAGTACTTC | CASSMGGANYEQYF
13 | TRBJ1-2 | TRBV29-1 | TRBD1 | - | TGCAGCGTGGTGCAGGGGGCGCCGGGAGGCTACACCTTC | CSVVQGAPGGYTF
15 | TRBJ2-3 | TRBV5-6 | TRBD2 | - | TGTGCCAGCAGCTATCTAGCGGGGAGCACAGATACGCAGTATTTT | CASSYLAGSTDTQYF